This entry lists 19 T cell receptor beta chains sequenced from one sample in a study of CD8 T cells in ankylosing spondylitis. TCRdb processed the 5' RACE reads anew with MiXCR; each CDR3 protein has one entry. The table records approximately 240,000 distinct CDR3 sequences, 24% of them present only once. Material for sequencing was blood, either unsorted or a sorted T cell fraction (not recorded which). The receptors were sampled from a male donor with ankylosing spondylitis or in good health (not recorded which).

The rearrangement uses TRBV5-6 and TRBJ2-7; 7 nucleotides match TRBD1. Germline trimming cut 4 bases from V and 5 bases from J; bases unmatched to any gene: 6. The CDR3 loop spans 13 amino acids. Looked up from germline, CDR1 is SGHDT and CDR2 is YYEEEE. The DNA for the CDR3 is TGTGCCAGCAGCCTGACAGGGAAGCACGAGCAGTACTTC. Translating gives CASSLTGKHEQYF.

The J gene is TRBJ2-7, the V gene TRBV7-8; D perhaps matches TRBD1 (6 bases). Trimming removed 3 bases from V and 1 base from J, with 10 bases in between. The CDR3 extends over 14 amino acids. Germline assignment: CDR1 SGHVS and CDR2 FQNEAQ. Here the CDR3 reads CASSFRDISYEQYF. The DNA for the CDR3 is TGTGCCAGCAGCTTCCGGGACATTTCCTACGAGCAGTACTTC.

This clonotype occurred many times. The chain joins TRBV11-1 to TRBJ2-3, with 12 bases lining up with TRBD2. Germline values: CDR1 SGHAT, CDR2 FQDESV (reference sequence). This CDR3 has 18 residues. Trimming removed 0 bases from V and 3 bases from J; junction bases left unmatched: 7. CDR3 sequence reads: CASSLALAGGLRTDTQYF. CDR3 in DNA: TGTGCCAGCAGCTTAGCCCTAGCGGGGGGGCTAAGGACAGATACGCAGTATTTT.

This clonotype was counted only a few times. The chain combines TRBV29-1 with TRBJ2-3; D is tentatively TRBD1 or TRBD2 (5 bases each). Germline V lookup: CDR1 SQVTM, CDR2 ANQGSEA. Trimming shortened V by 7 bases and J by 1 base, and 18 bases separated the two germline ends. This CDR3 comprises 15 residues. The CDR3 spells CSAEGSPWGTDTQYF. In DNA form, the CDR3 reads TGCAGCGCAGAGGGGAGTCCTTGGGGCACAGATACGCAGTATTTT.

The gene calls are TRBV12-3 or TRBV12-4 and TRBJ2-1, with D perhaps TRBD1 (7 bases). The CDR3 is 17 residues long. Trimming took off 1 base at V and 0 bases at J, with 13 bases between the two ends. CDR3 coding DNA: TGTGCCAGCAGTTTAGGTCAGGGGGGCCCCTCCTACAATGAGCAGTTCTTC. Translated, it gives CASSLGQGGPSYNEQFF.

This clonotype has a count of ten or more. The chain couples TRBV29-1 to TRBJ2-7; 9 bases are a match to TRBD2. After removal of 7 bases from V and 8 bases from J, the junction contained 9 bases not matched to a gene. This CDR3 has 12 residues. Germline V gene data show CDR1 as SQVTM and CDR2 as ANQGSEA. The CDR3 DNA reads TGCAGCGCTGGAGGGACTAGCATGAAGCAGTACTTC. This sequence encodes CSAGGTSMKQYF.

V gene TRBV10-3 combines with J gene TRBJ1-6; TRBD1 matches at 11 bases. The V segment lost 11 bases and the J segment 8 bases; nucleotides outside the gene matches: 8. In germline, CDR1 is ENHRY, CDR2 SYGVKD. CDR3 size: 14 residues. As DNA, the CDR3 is TGTGCCGCCCGGACAGGGGGCTTAGATTCACCCCTCCACTTT. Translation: CAARTGGLDSPLHF.

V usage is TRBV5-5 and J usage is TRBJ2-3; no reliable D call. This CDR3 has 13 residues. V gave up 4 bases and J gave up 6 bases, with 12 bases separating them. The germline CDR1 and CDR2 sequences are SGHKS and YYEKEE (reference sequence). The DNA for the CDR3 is TGTGCCAGCAGCCCTTTACCATCGGATACGCAGTATTTT. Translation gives CASSPLPSDTQYF.

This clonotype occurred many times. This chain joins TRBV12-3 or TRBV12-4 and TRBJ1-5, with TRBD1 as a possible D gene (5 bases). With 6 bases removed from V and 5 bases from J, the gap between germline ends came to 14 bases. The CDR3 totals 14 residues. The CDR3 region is CASSLDKTHQPQHF. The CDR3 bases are TGTGCCAGCAGCCTGGACAAGACGCATCAGCCCCAGCATTTT.

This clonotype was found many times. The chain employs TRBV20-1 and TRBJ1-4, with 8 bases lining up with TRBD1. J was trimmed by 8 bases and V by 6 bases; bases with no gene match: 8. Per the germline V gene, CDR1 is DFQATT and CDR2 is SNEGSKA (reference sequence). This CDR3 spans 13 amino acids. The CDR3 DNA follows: TGCAGTGCCATTGGACAGGGCAGCGAAAAACTGTTTTTT. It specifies CSAIGQGSEKLFF.

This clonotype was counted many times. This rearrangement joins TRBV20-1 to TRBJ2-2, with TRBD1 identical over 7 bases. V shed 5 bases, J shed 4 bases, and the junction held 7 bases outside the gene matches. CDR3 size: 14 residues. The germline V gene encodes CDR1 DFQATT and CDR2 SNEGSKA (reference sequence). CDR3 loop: CSAERQGITGELFF. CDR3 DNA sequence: TGCAGTGCTGAAAGACAGGGAATCACCGGGGAGCTGTTTTTT.

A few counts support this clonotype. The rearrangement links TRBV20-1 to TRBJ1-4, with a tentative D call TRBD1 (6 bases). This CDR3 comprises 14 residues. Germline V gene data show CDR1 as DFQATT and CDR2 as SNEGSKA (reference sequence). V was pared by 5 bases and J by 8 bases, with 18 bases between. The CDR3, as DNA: TGCAGTGCTTCCCTAGGGGGTTGGGAAGAAAAACTGTTTTTT. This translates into CSASLGGWEEKLFF.

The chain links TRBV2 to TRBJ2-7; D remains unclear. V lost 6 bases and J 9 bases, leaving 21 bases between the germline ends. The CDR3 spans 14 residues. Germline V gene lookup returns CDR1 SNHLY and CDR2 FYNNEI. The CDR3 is CASSSAYRGSGQYF. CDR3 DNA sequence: TGTGCCAGCAGCAGTGCGTACCGTGGTTCGGGGCAGTACTTC.

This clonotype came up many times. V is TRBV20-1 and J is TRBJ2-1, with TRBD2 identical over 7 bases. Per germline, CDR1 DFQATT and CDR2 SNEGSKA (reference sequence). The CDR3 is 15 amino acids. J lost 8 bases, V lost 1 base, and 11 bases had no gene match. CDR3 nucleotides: TGCAGTGCTAGAGCCCGACTAGCCCATGGGGATGAGCAGTTCTTC. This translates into CSARARLAHGDEQFF.

For the CDR3, the DNA is TGTGCCAGCAGCGACAGGGGGCGGCAAGAGACCCAGTACTTC. It yields the protein CASSDRGRQETQYF. The J gene is TRBJ2-5, the V gene TRBV12-3 or TRBV12-4; TRBD1 aligns across 10 bases. The CDR3 loop spans 14 amino acids. Trimming took 6 bases from V and 2 from J; bases not matched to a gene: 3.

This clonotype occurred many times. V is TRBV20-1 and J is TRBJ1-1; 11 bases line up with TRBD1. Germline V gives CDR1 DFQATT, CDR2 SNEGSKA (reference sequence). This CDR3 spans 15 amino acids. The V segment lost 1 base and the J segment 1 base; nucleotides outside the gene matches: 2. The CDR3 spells CSARGTGGRNTEAFF. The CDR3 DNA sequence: TGCAGTGCTAGAGGGACAGGGGGCCGGAACACTGAAGCTTTCTTT.

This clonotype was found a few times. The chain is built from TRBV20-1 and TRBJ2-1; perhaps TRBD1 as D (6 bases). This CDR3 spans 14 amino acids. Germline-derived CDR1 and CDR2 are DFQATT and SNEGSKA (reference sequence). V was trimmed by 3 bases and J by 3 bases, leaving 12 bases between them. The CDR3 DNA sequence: TGCAGTGCTAGCGGGACACAAATCTACAATGAGCAGTTCTTC. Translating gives CSASGTQIYNEQFF.

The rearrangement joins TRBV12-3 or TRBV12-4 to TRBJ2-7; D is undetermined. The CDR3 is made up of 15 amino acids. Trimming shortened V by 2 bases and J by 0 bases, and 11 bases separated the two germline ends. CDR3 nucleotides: TGTGCCAGCAGTTTAACCGCTACCTACTCCTACGAGCAGTACTTC. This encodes CASSLTATYSYEQYF.

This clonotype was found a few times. The CDR3 loop reads CSVPGQGWSYGYTF. In nucleotides, the CDR3 is TGCAGCGTTCCGGGACAGGGTTGGTCCTATGGCTACACCTTC. The rearrangement links TRBV29-1 to TRBJ1-2; the match to TRBD1 covers 9 bases. The CDR3 sequence is 14 residues long. Germline V lookup: CDR1 SQVTM, CDR2 ANQGSEA. The junction had 8 bases not matched to a gene; V was cut back by 5 bases and J by 4 bases. The full variable domain, with the rest looked up from reference TRBV29-1 and TRBJ1-2, is SAVISQKPSRDICQRGTSLTIQCQVDSQVTMMFWYRQQPGQSLTLIATANQGSEATYESGFVIDKFPISRPNLTFSTLTVSNMSPEDSSIYLCSVPGQGWSYGYTFGSGTRLTVV.